A selection of T cell receptor beta chains follows, all from one sample in a study of post-analysis software for immune sequencing data. TCRdb redid the calling of the PCR reads with MiXCR, one entry per CDR3 protein. Of hundreds of thousands of distinct CDR3 sequences in the sample, around 27% were seen once. The sequenced sample consisted of blood. Source of these receptors: a girl between 5 and 17 years old with multiple sclerosis. CDR3s include the opening cysteine and the closing phenylalanine or tryptophan. The D gene is left open where the match is weak. Some rows have no size entry. The others give once, few or many, or a class for an expanded clone.

clone size	V gene	J gene	D gene	CDR3 protein	CDR3 DNA
few	TRBV5-1	TRBJ1-5	NA	CASSIAPGQVNQPQHF	TGCGCCAGCAGCATAGCCCCGGGACAAGTCAATCAGCCCCAGCATTTT
NA	TRBV13	TRBJ2-7	TRBD1	CASSLGGDRVREQYF	TGTGCCAGCAGCTTAGGCGGGGACAGGGTCCGCGAGCAGTACTTC
NA	TRBV12-3/TRBV12-4	TRBJ1-6	TRBD1	CASTWGTGGRNSPLHF	TGTGCCAGCACCTGGGGGACAGGGGGCCGTAATTCACCCCTCCACTTT
NA	TRBV24-1	TRBJ2-5	NA	CATSSYGAESYQETQYF	TGTGCCACCAGTTCGTACGGAGCAGAGTCGTACCAAGAGACCCAGTACTTC
NA	TRBV9	TRBJ1-1	NA	CASSVDPGRGEAFF	TGTGCCAGCAGCGTAGATCCGGGAAGGGGTGAAGCTTTCTTT
many	TRBV11-2	TRBJ2-5	NA	CASSLERGQETQYF	TGTGCCAGCAGCTTAGAAAGGGGCCAAGAGACCCAGTACTTC
NA	TRBV7-2	TRBJ2-1	NA	CASSPRGGLRPYNEQFF	TGTGCCAGCAGCCCAAGGGGCGGGCTGAGGCCCTACAATGAGCAGTTCTTC
NA	TRBV10-3	TRBJ2-7	TRBD2	CAISDVGTSGRVYNEQYF	TGTGCCATCAGTGACGTGGGGACTAGCGGGAGGGTTTACAATGAGCAGTACTTC
few	TRBV7-6	TRBJ2-6	NA	CASSSMVGESSGANVPTF	TGTGCCAGCAGCTCGATGGTGGGTGAGAGCTCTGGGGCCAACGTCCCGACTTTC
NA	TRBV4-2	TRBJ2-5	NA	CASSQEVAPQETQYF	TGTGCCAGCAGCCAAGAGGTGGCTCCTCAAGAGACCCAGTACTTC
NA	TRBV13	TRBJ2-5	TRBD1	CASSLRTGGRETQYF	TGTGCCAGCAGCCTAAGGACAGGGGGGAGAGAGACCCAGTACTTC
NA	TRBV5-1	TRBJ1-1	NA	CASTGGQYTEAFF	TGCGCCAGCACCGGAGGACAGTACACTGAAGCTTTCTTT
NA	TRBV27	TRBJ2-1	TRBD2	CASGLTSYREQFF	TGTGCCAGCGGTTTGACTAGCTATCGTGAGCAGTTCTTC
NA	TRBV6-6	TRBJ2-1	NA	CAGGLALNNEQFF	TGTGCCGGGGGGTTGGCGTTAAACAATGAGCAGTTCTTC
many	TRBV7-2	TRBJ2-7	NA	CASSLVSGQNYEQYF	TGTGCCAGCAGCTTAGTATCGGGTCAGAACTACGAGCAGTACTTC
few	TRBV5-4	TRBJ2-7	NA	CASSLASIAGEQYF	TGTGCCAGCAGCTTGGCCTCGATAGCTGGTGAGCAGTACTTC
NA	TRBV7-8	TRBJ2-3	TRBD2	CASSLISGGFVDTQYF	TGTGCCAGCAGCCTGATTAGCGGGGGATTTGTAGATACGCAGTATTTT
NA	TRBV28	TRBJ2-1	NA	CASRLPRAYNEQFF	TGTGCCAGCAGACTACCCCGGGCCTACAATGAGCAGTTCTTC
NA	TRBV10-3	TRBJ1-2	NA	CAIDGPPNYGYTF	TGTGCCATCGATGGGCCGCCGAACTATGGCTACACCTTC
NA	TRBV7-8	TRBJ2-3	TRBD2	CASSSGGGRYSGTRGTQYF	TGTGCCAGCAGCAGCGGCGGGGGCCGTTATAGCGGGACCCGAGGGACGCAGTATTTT
few	TRBV12-3/TRBV12-4	TRBJ2-3	TRBD2	CASSLMGLAGEGFGTQYF	TGTGCCAGCAGTTTAATGGGACTAGCGGGAGAGGGTTTCGGTACGCAGTATTTT
NA	TRBV5-1	TRBJ1-4	NA	CASSLGHRGEKLFF	TGCGCCAGCAGCTTGGGCCACCGGGGGGAAAAACTGTTTTTT
few	TRBV6-6	TRBJ1-2	NA	CASSYADNYGYTF	TGTGCCAGCAGTTACGCAGATAACTATGGCTACACCTTC
NA	TRBV7-9	TRBJ2-1	NA	CASGKGTSSYNEQFF	TGTGCCAGCGGGAAGGGGACGAGCTCCTACAATGAGCAGTTCTTC